Listed below are T cell receptor beta chains from one sample, sequenced in a study of early T cells in non-severe SARS-CoV-2 infection. TCRdb fed the 5' RACE reads into MiXCR, producing one record per CDR3 protein. The sample shows approximately 52,000 distinct CDR3 sequences, under 8.5% of them seen only once. Specimen: whole blood. Receptor source: an adult who was a healthcare worker with PCR-confirmed SARS-CoV-2 infection or an uninfected control (not recorded which). CDR3s include the opening cysteine and the closing phenylalanine or tryptophan. Only some rows state a clone size, as once, few, many or a class for expanded clones.

v_call	j_call	clone_size	cdr3_aa
TRBV30	TRBJ2-7	few	CAWSVSGGAVEQYF
TRBV28	TRBJ1-5	-	CASSLGGRYQPQHF
TRBV10-1	TRBJ1-1	-	CASSEPGQVAAFF
TRBV5-1	TRBJ2-7	few	CASSPSPGYEQYF
TRBV4-1	TRBJ1-1	-	CASSQKSGNTEAFF
TRBV7-6	TRBJ2-7	many	CASSLFAGGSYEQYF
TRBV12-3/TRBV12-4	TRBJ2-1	-	CASSFRLAGGSSYNEQFF
TRBV19	TRBJ2-7	many	CASSMRTSGIYEQYF
TRBV29-1	TRBJ1-1	-	CSDTGTSNTEAFF
TRBV7-8	TRBJ2-1	-	CASSLANEQFF
TRBV2	TRBJ1-1	-	CASSRREGLNTEAFF
TRBV2	TRBJ2-7	-	CASRTNPSGSSQEQYF
TRBV28	TRBJ1-1	many	CASSPSGRLDTEAFF
TRBV9	TRBJ2-2	-	CASSQRGDPNTGELFF
TRBV9	TRBJ2-7	few	CASSGQTYEQYF
TRBV12-3/TRBV12-4	TRBJ2-3	-	CASTVGASGATDTQYF
TRBV12-3/TRBV12-4	TRBJ2-1	-	CASSLESREMFF
TRBV15	TRBJ2-3	-	CATSRGPGQSQGTQYF
TRBV6-1	TRBJ1-1	-	CASSSGTAGGNTEAFF
TRBV4-1	TRBJ2-7	few	CASSPWVGSGYEQYF
TRBV6-2/TRBV6-3	TRBJ1-5	many	CASTLGRGRGRYSNQPQHF
TRBV6-1	TRBJ2-6	few	CATNAASGANVLTF
TRBV5-6	TRBJ2-3	-	CASSPGLAGDTQYF
TRBV27	TRBJ2-6	-	CASNSFVLTF
TRBV4-1	TRBJ2-7	few	CASSQPAQGVDEQYF
TRBV7-3	TRBJ2-3	many	CASSSLGDTQYF
TRBV5-1	TRBJ2-4	-	CASSFHQGIAKNIQYF
TRBV6-1	TRBJ1-2	-	CASSEGEEYYGYTF
TRBV5-6	TRBJ1-6	many	CASSLRDRVGYPRPLHF
TRBV6-5	TRBJ2-5	many	CASSPPEETQYF
TRBV20-1	TRBJ2-7	many	CSVTGDSYEQYF
TRBV14	TRBJ1-1	-	CASSADRNTEAFF
TRBV9	TRBJ1-3	few	CASSDTHTIYF
TRBV29-1	TRBJ1-1	many	CSVVGSFQSNTEAFF
TRBV4-2	TRBJ2-7	many	CASSPTGGETYEQYF
TRBV6-5	TRBJ2-1	many	CASSYRGTSGYYNEQFF
TRBV28	TRBJ2-6	many	CASKWESSGANVLTF
TRBV15	TRBJ1-6	-	CATSRDRGGSPLHF
TRBV4-1	TRBJ1-5	-	CASSQDLNSNQPQHF
TRBV10-1	TRBJ2-1	-	CASSEGGQQFF
TRBV10-3	TRBJ2-7	-	CAISGQGNDEQYF
TRBV7-9	TRBJ2-7	-	CASSPPAGTTGEQYF
TRBV6-1	TRBJ2-1	many	CASNLDRGYNEQFF